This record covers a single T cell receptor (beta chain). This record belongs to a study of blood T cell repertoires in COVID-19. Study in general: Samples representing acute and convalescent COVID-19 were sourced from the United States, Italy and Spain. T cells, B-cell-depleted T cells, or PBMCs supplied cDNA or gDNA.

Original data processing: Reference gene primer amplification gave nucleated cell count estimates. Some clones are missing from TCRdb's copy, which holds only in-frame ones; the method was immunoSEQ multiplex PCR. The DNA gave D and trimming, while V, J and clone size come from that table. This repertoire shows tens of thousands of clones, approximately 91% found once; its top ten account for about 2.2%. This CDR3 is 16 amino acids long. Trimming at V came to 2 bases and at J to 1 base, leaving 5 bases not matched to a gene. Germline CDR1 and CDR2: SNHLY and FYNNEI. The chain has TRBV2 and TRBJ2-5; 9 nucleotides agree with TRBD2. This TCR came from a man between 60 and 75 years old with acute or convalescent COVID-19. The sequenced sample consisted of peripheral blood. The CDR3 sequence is CASSEPAGGPQETQYF. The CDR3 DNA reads TGTGCCAGCAGTGAACCGGCGGGAGGGCCCCAAGAGACCCAGTACTTC.